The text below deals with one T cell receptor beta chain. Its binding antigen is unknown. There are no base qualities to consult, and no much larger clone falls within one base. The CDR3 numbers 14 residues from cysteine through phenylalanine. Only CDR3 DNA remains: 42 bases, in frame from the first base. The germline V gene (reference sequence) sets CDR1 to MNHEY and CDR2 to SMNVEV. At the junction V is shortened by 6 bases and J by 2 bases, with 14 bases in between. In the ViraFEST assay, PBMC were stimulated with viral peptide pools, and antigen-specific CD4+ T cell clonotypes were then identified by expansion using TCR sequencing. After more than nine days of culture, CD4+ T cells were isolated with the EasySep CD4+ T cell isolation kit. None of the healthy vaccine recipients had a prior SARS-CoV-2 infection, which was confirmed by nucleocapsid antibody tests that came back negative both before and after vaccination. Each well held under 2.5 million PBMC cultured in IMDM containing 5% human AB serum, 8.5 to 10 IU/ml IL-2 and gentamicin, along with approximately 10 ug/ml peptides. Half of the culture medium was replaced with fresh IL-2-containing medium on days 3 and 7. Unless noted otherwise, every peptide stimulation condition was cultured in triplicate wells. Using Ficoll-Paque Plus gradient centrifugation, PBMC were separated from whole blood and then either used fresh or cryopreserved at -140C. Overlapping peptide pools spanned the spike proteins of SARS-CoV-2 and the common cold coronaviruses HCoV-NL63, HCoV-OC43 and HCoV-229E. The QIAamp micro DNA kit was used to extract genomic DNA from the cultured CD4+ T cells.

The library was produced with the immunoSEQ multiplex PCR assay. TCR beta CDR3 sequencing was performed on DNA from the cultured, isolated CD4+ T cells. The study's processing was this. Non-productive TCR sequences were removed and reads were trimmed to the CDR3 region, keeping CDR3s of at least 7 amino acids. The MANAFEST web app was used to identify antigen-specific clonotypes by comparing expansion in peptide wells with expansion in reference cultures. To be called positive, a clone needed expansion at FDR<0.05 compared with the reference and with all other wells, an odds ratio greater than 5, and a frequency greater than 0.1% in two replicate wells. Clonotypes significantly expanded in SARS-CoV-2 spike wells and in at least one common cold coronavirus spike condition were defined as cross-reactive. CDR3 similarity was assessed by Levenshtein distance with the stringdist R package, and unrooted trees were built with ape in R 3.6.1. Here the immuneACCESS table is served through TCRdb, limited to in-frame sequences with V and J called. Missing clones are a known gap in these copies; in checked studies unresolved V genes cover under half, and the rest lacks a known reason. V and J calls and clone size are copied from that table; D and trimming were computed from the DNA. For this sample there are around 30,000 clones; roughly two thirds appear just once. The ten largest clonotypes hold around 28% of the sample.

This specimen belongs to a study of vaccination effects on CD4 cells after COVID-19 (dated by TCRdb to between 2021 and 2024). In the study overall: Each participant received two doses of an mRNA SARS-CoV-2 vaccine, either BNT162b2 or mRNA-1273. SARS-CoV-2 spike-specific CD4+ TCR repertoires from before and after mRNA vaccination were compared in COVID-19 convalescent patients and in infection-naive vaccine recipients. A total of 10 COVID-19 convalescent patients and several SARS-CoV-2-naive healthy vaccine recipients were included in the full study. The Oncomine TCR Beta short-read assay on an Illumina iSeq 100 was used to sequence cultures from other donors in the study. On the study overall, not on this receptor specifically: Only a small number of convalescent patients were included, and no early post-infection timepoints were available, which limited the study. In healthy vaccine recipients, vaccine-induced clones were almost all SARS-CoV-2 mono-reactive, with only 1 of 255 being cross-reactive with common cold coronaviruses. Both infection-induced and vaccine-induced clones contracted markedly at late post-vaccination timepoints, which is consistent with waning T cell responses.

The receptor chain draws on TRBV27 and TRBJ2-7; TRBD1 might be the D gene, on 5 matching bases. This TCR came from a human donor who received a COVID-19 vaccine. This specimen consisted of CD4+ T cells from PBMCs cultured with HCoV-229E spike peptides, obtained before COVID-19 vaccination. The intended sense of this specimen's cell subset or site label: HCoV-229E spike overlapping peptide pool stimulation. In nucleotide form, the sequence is TGTGCCAGCAGCCCGACAGTGACAACCTACGAGCAGTACTTC. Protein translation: CASSPTVTTYEQYF.